This T cell receptor beta chain originates from a study of T cells in Graves' hyperthyroidism and ophthalmopathy. Looking at the study overall: Specimen type is peripheral blood, collected at initial diagnosis prior to any treatment.

The CDR3 has 12 amino acids. Looked up from germline, CDR1 is GTSNPN and CDR2 is SVGIG (reference sequence). The ends lost 7 bases at V and 7 bases at J; junction bases unmatched: 9. Study-wide points: In simple terms, a model built on 13 V-J features told ophthalmopathy apart from stable hyperthyroidism.

As concerns this clonotype: Antigen specificity is unknown.

Any patient presenting with uncontrolled infection, other autoimmune disease, pregnancy or lactation was left out. The PBMCs had their origin in around 9.1 ml of fresh peripheral blood. RNA transcripts yielded amplified TCR beta CDR3 regions. The HTBI set primed first-round TCR CDR3 RT-PCR. TCRdb processed the multiplex PCR reads anew with MiXCR; each CDR3 protein has one entry. The repertoire holds 400,000 or so distinct CDR3 sequences, with about 14% as singletons. The receptor was isolated from a woman between 25 and 40 years old with Graves' ophthalmopathy. What was sequenced was blood. The chain recombines TRBV30 with TRBJ1-1, with TRBD1 matching 7 bases. In DNA, the CDR3 is TGTGCCTATGAGAGGGGGCAGGGTGAAGCTTTCTTT. Translated, it gives CAYERGQGEAFF.